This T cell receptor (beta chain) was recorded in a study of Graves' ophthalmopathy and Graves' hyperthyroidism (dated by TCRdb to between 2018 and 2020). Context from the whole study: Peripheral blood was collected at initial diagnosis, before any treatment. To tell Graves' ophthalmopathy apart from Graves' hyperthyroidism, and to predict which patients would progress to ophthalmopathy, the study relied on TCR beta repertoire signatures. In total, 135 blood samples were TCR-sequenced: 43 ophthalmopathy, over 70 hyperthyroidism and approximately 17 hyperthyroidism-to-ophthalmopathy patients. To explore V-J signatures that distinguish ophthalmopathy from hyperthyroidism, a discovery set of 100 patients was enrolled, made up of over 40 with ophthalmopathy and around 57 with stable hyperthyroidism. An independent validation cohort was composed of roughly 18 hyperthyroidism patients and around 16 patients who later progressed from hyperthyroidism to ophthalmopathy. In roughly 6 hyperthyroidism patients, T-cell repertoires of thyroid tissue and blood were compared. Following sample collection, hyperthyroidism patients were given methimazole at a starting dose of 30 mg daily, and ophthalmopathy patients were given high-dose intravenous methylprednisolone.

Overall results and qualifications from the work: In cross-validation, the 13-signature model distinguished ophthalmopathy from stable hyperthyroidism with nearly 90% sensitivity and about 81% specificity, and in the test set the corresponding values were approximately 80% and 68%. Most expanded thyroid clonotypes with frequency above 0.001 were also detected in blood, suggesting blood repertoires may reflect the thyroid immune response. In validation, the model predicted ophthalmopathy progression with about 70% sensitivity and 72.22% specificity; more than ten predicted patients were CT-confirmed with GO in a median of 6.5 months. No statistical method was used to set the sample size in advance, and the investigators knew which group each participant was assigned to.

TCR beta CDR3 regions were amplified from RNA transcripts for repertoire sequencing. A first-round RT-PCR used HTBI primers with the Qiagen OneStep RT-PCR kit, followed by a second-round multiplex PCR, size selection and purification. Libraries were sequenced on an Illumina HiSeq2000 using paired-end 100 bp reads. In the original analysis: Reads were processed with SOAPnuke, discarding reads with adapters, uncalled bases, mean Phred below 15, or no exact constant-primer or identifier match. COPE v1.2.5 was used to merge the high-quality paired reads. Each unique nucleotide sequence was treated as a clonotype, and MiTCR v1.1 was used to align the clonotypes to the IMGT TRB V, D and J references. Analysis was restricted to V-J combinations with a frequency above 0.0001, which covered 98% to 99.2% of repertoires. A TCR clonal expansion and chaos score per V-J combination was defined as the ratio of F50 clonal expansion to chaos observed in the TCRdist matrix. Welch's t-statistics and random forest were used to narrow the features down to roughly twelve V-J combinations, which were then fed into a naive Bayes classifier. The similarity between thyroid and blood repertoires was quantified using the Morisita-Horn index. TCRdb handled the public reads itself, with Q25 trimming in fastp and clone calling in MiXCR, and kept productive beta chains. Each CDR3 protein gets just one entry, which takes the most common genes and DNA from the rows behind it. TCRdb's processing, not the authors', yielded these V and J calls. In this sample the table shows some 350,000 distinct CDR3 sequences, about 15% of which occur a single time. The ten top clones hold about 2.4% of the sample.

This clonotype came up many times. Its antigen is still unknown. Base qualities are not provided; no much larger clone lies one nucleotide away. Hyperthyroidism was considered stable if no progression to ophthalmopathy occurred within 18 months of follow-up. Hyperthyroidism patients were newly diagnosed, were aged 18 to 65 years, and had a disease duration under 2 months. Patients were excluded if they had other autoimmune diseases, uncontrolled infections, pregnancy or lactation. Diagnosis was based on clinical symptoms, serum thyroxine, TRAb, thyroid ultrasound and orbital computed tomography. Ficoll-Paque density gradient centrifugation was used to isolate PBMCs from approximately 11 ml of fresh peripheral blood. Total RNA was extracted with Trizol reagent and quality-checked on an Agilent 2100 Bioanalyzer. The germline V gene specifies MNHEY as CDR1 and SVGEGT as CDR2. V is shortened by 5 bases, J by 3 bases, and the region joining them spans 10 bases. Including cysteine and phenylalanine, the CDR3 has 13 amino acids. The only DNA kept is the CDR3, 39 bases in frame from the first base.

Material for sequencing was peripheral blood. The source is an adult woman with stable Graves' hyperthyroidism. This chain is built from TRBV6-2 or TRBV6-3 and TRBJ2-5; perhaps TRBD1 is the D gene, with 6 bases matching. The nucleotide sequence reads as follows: TGTGCCAGCAGTCGACACAGGGAAGAGACCCAGTACTTC. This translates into CASSRHREETQYF.